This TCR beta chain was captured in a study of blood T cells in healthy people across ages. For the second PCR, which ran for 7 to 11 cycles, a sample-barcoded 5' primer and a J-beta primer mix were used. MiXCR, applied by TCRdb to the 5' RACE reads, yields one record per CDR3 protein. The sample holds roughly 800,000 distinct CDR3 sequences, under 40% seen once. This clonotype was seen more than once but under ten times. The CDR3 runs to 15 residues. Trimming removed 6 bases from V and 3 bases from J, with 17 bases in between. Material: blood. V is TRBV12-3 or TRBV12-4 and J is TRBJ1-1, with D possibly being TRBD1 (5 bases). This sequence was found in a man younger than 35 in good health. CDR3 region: CASSLTPLRDTEAFF. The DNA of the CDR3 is TGTGCCAGCAGCTTGACCCCTCTCAGGGACACTGAAGCTTTCTTT.